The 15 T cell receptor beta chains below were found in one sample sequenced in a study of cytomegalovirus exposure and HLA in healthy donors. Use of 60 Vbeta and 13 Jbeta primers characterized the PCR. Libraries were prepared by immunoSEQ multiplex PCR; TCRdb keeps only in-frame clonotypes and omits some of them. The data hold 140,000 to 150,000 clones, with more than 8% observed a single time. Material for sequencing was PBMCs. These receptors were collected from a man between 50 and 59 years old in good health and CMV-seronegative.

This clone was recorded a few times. The CDR3 DNA follows: TGCACCGACCGGGTCTATGGCTACACCTTC. This gives the protein CTDRVYGYTF. The gene calls are TRBV20-1 and TRBJ1-2; the D is unclear. The CDR3 runs 10 residues. CDR1 is DFQATT and CDR2 is SNEGSKA in the germline V gene (reference sequence).

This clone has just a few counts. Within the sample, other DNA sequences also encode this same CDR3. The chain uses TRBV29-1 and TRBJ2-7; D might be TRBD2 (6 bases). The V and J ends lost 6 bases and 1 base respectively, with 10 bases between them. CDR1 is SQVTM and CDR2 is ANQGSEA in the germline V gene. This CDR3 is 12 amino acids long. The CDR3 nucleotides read TGCAGCGTCGCGGGGAGTTCCTACGAGCAGTACTTC. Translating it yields CSVAGSSYEQYF.

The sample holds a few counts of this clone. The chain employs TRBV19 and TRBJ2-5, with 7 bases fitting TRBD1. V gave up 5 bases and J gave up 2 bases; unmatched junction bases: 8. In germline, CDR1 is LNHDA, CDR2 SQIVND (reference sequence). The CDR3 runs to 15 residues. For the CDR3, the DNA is TGTGCCAGTAGTCCGGGACAGAAAATGCAAGAGACCCAGTACTTC. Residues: CASSPGQKMQETQYF.

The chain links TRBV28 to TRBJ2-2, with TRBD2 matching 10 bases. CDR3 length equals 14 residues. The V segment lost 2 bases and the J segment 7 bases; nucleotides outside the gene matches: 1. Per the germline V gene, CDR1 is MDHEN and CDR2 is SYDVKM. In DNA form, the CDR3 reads TGTGCCAGCAGTTTACTAGCGGGAGTCGGGGAGCTGTTTTTT. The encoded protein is CASSLLAGVGELFF.

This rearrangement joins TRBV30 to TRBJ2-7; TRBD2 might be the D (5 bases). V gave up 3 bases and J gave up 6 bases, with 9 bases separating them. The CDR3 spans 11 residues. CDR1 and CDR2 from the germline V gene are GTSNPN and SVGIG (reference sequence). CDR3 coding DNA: TGTGCCTGGAGCGCCGGGGTCGAGCAGTACTTC. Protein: CAWSAGVEQYF. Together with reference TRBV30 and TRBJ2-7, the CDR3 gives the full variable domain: SQTIHQWPATLVQPVGSPLSLECTVEGTSNPNLYWYRQAAGRGLQLLFYSVGIGQISSEVPQNLSASRPQDRQFILSSKKLLLSDSGFYLCAWSAGVEQYFGPGTRLTVT.

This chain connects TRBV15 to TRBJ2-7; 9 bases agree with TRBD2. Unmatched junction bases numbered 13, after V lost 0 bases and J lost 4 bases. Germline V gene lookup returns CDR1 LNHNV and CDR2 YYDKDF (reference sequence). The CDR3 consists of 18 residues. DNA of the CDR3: TGTGCCACCAGCAGAGAACCCTTGGGTAGCGGGGGCGCATACGAGCAGTACTTC. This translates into CATSREPLGSGGAYEQYF.

CDR3 amino acids: CASSSEGTGNTGELFF. CDR3 sequence (DNA): TGTGCCAGCAGTTCCGAGGGGACAGGGAACACCGGGGAGCTGTTTTTT. This chain uses TRBV27 with TRBJ2-2, with 8 bases aligning to TRBD1. After removal of 4 bases from V and 1 base from J, the junction contained 5 bases not matched to a gene. The germline V gene encodes CDR1 MNHEY and CDR2 SMNVEV (reference sequence). CDR3 length equals 16 residues.

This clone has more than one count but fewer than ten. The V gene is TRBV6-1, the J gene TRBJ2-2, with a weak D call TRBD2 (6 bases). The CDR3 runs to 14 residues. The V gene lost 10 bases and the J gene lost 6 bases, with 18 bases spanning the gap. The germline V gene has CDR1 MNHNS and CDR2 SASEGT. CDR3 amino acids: CAIRREEFSGELFF. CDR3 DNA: TGTGCCATTAGGAGGGAGGAATTTTCCGGGGAGCTGTTTTTT.

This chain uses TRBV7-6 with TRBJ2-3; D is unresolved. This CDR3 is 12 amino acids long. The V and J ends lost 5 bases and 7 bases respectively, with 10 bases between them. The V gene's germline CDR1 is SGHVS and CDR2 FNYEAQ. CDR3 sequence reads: CASSPRSNTQYF. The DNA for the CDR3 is TGTGCCAGCAGCCCGAGGAGTAATACGCAGTATTTT.

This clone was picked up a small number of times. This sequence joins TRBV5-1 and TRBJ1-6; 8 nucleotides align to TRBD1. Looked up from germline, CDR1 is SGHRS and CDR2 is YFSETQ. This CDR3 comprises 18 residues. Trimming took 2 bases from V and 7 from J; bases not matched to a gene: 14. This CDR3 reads CASSLTGTGLKGNSPLHF. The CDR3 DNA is TGCGCCAGCAGCTTAACCGGGACAGGTTTAAAAGGGAATTCACCCCTCCACTTT.

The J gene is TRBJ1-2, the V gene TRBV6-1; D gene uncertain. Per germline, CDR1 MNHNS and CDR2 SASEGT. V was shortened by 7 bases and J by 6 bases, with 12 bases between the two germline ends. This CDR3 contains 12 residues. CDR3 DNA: TGTGCCAGCACTCCGGGAAACCATGGCTACACCTTC. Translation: CASTPGNHGYTF.

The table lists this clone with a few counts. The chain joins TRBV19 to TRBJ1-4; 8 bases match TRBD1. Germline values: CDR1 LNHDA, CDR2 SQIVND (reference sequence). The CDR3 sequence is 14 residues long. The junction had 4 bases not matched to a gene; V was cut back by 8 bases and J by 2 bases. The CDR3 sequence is CASARGQTNEKLFF. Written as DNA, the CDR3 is TGTGCCAGTGCCAGGGGGCAGACTAATGAAAAACTGTTTTTT.

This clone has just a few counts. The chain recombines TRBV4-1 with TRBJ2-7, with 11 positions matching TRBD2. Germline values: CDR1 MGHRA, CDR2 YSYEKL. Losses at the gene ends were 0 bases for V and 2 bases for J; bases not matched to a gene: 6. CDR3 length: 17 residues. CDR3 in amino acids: CASSQDPTSGMTYEQYF. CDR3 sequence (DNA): TGCGCCAGCAGCCAAGATCCGACTAGCGGGATGACCTACGAGCAGTACTTC.

The CDR3 loop is CASRWTSGRGETQYF. The CDR3 coding sequence is TGTGCCAGCAGATGGACTAGCGGGAGGGGAGAGACCCAGTACTTC. The chain couples TRBV28 to TRBJ2-5, with 15 bases aligning to TRBD2. The CDR3 is 15 amino acids. In germline, CDR1 is MDHEN, CDR2 SYDVKM. The junction had 3 bases not matched to a gene; V was cut back by 6 bases and J by 4 bases.

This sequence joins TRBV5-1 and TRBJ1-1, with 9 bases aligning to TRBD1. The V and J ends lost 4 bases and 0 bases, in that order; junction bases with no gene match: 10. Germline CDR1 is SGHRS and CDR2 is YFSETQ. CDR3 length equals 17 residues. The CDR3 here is CASSPVPGQGLNTEAFF. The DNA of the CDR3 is TGCGCCAGCAGCCCGGTCCCGGGACAGGGACTGAACACTGAAGCTTTCTTT. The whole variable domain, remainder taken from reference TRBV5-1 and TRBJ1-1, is KAGVTQTPRYLIKTRGQQVTLSCSPISGHRSVSWYQQTPGQGLQFLFEYFSETQRNKGNFPGRFSGRQFSNSRSEMNVSTLELGDSALYLCASSPVPGQGLNTEAFFGQGTRLTVV.